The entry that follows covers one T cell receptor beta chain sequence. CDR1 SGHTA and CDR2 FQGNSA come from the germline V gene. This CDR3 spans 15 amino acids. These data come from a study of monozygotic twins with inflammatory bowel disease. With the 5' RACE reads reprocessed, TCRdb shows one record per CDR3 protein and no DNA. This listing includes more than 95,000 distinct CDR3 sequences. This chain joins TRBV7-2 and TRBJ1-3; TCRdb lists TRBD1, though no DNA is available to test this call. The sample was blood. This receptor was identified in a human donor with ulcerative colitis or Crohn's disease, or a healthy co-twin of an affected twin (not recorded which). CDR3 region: CASSLGTGARNTIYF.